These T cell receptor beta chains were read from a single sample in a study of blood T cell repertoires in COVID-19. Data came from immunoSEQ multiplex PCR; TCRdb stores just in-frame clones and leaves some out. The repertoire consists of some 170,000 clones, with around 80% occurring once and the leading ten covering over 12%. Material: PBMCs or T cells enriched from blood (not recorded which). The origin of the receptors is a man between 45 and 60 years old who had recovered from COVID-19. Both conserved end residues are part of each CDR3. Each record gives: D gene, J gene, CDR3 length, clone size, V gene, CDR3 protein, CDR3 DNA. D genes are given only for firm matches. Only part of the rows carry a size: once, few, many, or a class if the clone is expanded.

D gene: -; J gene: TRBJ1-6; CDR3 length: 15; clone size: -; V gene: TRBV19; CDR3 protein: CASSIGNRVHSPLHF; CDR3 DNA: TGTGCCAGTAGTATCGGGAACAGGGTACATTCACCCCTCCACTTT
D gene: -; J gene: TRBJ2-1; CDR3 length: 16; clone size: -; V gene: TRBV27; CDR3 protein: CASSLGGWSSYNEQFF; CDR3 DNA: TGTGCCAGCAGTTTAGGAGGGTGGAGCTCCTACAATGAGCAGTTCTTC
D gene: -; J gene: TRBJ1-3; CDR3 length: 14; clone size: -; V gene: TRBV7-9; CDR3 protein: CASSLTSSGNTIYF; CDR3 DNA: TGTGCCAGCAGCTTAACTTCCTCTGGAAACACCATATATTTT
D gene: TRBD2; J gene: TRBJ2-5; CDR3 length: 13; clone size: -; V gene: TRBV27; CDR3 protein: CASGTGGSETQYF; CDR3 DNA: TGTGCCAGCGGCACGGGAGGGTCAGAGACCCAGTACTTC
D gene: TRBD1; J gene: TRBJ1-4; CDR3 length: 15; clone size: -; V gene: TRBV6-5; CDR3 protein: CASSLDRGQGEKLFF; CDR3 DNA: TGTGCCAGCAGTTTGGACAGGGGGCAGGGCGAAAAACTGTTTTTT
D gene: -; J gene: TRBJ2-3; CDR3 length: 15; clone size: -; V gene: TRBV15; CDR3 protein: CATTLDFRRTDTQYF; CDR3 DNA: TGTGCCACCACCCTAGACTTTCGGCGCACAGATACGCAGTATTTT
D gene: -; J gene: TRBJ1-4; CDR3 length: 14; clone size: -; V gene: TRBV7-8; CDR3 protein: CASSLAEINEKLFF; CDR3 DNA: TGTGCCAGCAGCTTAGCAGAGATTAATGAAAAACTGTTTTTT
D gene: -; J gene: TRBJ1-6; CDR3 length: 15; clone size: -; V gene: TRBV7-9; CDR3 protein: CASSLNSGQNSPLHF; CDR3 DNA: TGTGCCAGCAGCTTAAACTCAGGGCAGAATTCACCCCTCCACTTT
D gene: TRBD1; J gene: TRBJ1-2; CDR3 length: 13; clone size: -; V gene: TRBV4-1; CDR3 protein: CASSGQGGFGYTF; CDR3 DNA: TGCGCCAGCAGCGGACAGGGGGGATTTGGCTACACCTTC
D gene: TRBD2; J gene: TRBJ2-7; CDR3 length: 16; clone size: -; V gene: TRBV5-4; CDR3 protein: CASSRGNSGASYEQYF; CDR3 DNA: TGTGCCAGCAGCCGGGGGAATAGCGGGGCCTCCTACGAGCAGTACTTC
D gene: -; J gene: TRBJ1-2; CDR3 length: 13; clone size: once; V gene: TRBV9; CDR3 protein: CASSPVDGYGYTF; CDR3 DNA: TGTGCCAGCAGCCCTGTCGACGGGTATGGCTACACCTTC
D gene: -; J gene: TRBJ1-1; CDR3 length: 13; clone size: -; V gene: TRBV19; CDR3 protein: CASNSVSYTEAFF; CDR3 DNA: TGTGCCAGTAACTCTGTTAGTTACACTGAAGCTTTCTTT
D gene: TRBD1; J gene: TRBJ2-2; CDR3 length: 16; clone size: -; V gene: TRBV29-1; CDR3 protein: CSVWWPPGQTTGELFF; CDR3 DNA: TGCAGCGTCTGGTGGCCTCCGGGACAGACCACCGGGGAGCTGTTTTTT
D gene: -; J gene: TRBJ1-1; CDR3 length: 15; clone size: -; V gene: TRBV25-1; CDR3 protein: CASSDGGRGATEAFF; CDR3 DNA: TGTGCCAGCAGTGACGGGGGGAGAGGGGCCACTGAAGCTTTCTTT
D gene: TRBD1; J gene: TRBJ1-5; CDR3 length: 16; clone size: -; V gene: TRBV7-8; CDR3 protein: CASSSPTGISNQPQHF; CDR3 DNA: TGTGCCAGCAGCTCTCCGACAGGGATAAGCAATCAGCCCCAGCATTTT
D gene: -; J gene: TRBJ1-1; CDR3 length: 13; clone size: -; V gene: TRBV7-3; CDR3 protein: CASSSGRNTEAFF; CDR3 DNA: TGTGCCAGCAGCTCGGGAAGGAACACTGAAGCTTTCTTT
D gene: TRBD2; J gene: TRBJ2-1; CDR3 length: 15; clone size: -; V gene: TRBV18; CDR3 protein: CASSHNSGGQGEQFF; CDR3 DNA: TGTGCCAGCTCCCACAATAGCGGGGGCCAGGGTGAGCAGTTCTTC
D gene: TRBD1; J gene: TRBJ1-4; CDR3 length: 15; clone size: -; V gene: TRBV28; CDR3 protein: CASRTGEGFWEKLFF; CDR3 DNA: TGTGCCAGCAGGACAGGGGAAGGGTTTTGGGAAAAACTGTTTTTT
D gene: TRBD1; J gene: TRBJ1-2; CDR3 length: 14; clone size: -; V gene: TRBV6-5; CDR3 protein: CASTGTGEPGGYTF; CDR3 DNA: TGTGCCAGCACAGGGACAGGGGAACCCGGTGGCTACACCTTC
D gene: -; J gene: TRBJ2-2; CDR3 length: 13; clone size: -; V gene: TRBV12-3/TRBV12-4; CDR3 protein: CASSFSGAGELFF; CDR3 DNA: TGTGCCAGCAGTTTTTCAGGGGCCGGGGAGCTGTTTTTT
D gene: TRBD2; J gene: TRBJ2-1; CDR3 length: 16; clone size: -; V gene: TRBV13; CDR3 protein: CASSLDAGGSYNEQFF; CDR3 DNA: TGTGCCAGCAGCTTAGATGCGGGGGGCTCCTACAATGAGCAGTTCTTC
D gene: TRBD1; J gene: TRBJ1-1; CDR3 length: 16; clone size: -; V gene: TRBV10-3; CDR3 protein: CAIKGDRGGRNTEAFF; CDR3 DNA: TGTGCCATCAAGGGAGACAGGGGAGGTCGGAACACTGAAGCTTTCTTT
D gene: TRBD1; J gene: TRBJ2-1; CDR3 length: 15; clone size: few; V gene: TRBV11-2; CDR3 protein: CASSKTGTGTNEQFF; CDR3 DNA: TGTGCCAGCAGCAAAACCGGGACAGGGACCAATGAGCAGTTCTTC
D gene: -; J gene: TRBJ1-5; CDR3 length: 14; clone size: -; V gene: TRBV28; CDR3 protein: CASSFGGASRPQHF; CDR3 DNA: TGTGCCAGCAGTTTTGGTGGGGCCTCAAGGCCCCAGCATTTT
D gene: TRBD1; J gene: TRBJ1-6; CDR3 length: 15; clone size: -; V gene: TRBV3-1/TRBV3-2; CDR3 protein: CASSQGTGAVSPLHF; CDR3 DNA: TGTGCCAGCAGCCAAGGGACAGGGGCCGTTTCACCCCTCCACTTT
D gene: TRBD1; J gene: TRBJ1-4; CDR3 length: 15; clone size: -; V gene: TRBV19; CDR3 protein: CASSGTGSTNEKLFF; CDR3 DNA: TGTGCCAGTAGTGGGACAGGCTCGACTAATGAAAAACTGTTTTTT
D gene: TRBD1; J gene: TRBJ1-5; CDR3 length: 13; clone size: once; V gene: TRBV30; CDR3 protein: CAWARQGNQPQHF; CDR3 DNA: TGTGCCTGGGCCCGACAGGGGAATCAGCCCCAGCATTTT
D gene: -; J gene: TRBJ2-2; CDR3 length: 14; clone size: -; V gene: TRBV7-8; CDR3 protein: CASTNRRDAGELFF; CDR3 DNA: TGTGCCAGCACCAATCGGCGGGACGCCGGGGAGCTGTTTTTT
D gene: TRBD1; J gene: TRBJ1-2; CDR3 length: 13; clone size: -; V gene: TRBV7-8; CDR3 protein: CASSRGQVTDYTF; CDR3 DNA: TGTGCCAGCAGCCGGGGACAGGTCACTGACTACACCTTC
D gene: -; J gene: TRBJ1-5; CDR3 length: 12; clone size: -; V gene: TRBV30; CDR3 protein: CAWSEQNQPQHF; CDR3 DNA: TGTGCCTGGAGTGAACAGAATCAGCCCCAGCATTTT